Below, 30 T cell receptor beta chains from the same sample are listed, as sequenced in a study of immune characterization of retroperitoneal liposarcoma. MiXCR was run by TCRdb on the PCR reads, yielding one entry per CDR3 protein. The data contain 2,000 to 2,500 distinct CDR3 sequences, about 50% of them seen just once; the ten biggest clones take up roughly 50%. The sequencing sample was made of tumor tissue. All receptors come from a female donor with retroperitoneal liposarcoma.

The CDR3 region has the DNA TGTGCCAGCAGCTATGACAGGGTGTATGGCTACACCTTC. Amino acids: CASSYDRVYGYTF. The rearrangement links TRBV6-1 to TRBJ1-2; 7 bases align to TRBD1. J lost 5 bases, V lost 6 bases, and 6 bases had no gene match. CDR1 and CDR2 (germline): MNHNS, SASEGT. The CDR3 covers 13 residues.

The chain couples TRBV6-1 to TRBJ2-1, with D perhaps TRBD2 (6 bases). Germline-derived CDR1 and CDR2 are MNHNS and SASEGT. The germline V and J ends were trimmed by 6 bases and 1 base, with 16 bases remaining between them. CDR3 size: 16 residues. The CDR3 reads CASSSIIGGSYNEQFF. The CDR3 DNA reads TGTGCCAGCAGCTCCATTATCGGGGGATCCTACAATGAGCAGTTCTTC.

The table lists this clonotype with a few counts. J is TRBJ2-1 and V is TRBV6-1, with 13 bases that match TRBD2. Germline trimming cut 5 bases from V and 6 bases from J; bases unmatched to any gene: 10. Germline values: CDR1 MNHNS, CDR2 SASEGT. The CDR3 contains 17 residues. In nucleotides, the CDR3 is TGTGCCAGCAGTAGGGGGACTAGCGGGAAAAGCCCCAATGAGCAGTTCTTC. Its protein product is CASSRGTSGKSPNEQFF.

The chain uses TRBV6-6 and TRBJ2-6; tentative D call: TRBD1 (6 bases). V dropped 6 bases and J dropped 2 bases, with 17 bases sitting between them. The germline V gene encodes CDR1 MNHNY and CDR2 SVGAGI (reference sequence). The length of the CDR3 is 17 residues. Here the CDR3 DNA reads TGTGCCAGCAGACCCCACAGGGACGCTGCTGGGGCCAACGTCCTGACTTTC. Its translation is CASRPHRDAAGANVLTF.

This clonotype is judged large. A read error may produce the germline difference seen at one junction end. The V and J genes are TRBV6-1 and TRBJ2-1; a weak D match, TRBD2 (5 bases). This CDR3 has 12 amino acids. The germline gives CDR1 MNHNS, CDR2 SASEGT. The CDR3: CASSEITAWEYF. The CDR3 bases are TGTGCCAGCAGTGAAATAACCGCATGGGAGTACTTC.

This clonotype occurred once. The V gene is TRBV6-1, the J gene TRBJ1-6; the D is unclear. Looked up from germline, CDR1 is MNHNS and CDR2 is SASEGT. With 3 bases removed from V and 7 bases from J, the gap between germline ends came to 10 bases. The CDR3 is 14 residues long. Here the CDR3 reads CASSDMVSNSPLHF. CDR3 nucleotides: TGTGCCAGCAGTGACATGGTGAGCAATTCACCCCTCCACTTT.

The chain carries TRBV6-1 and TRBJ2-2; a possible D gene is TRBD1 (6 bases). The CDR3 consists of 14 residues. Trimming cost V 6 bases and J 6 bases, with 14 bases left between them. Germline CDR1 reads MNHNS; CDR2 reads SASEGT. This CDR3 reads CASSIKQGPGELFF. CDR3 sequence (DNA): TGTGCCAGCAGCATTAAACAGGGACCCGGGGAGCTGTTTTTT.

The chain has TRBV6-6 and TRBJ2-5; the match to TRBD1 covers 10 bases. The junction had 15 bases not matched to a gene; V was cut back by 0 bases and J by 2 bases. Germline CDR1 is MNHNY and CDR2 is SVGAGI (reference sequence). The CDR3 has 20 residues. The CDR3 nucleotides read TGTGCCAGCAGTTACTCCCCGGGACAGGGGTCTCGTTCCAGACAAGAGACCCAGTACTTC. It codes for CASSYSPGQGSRSRQETQYF.

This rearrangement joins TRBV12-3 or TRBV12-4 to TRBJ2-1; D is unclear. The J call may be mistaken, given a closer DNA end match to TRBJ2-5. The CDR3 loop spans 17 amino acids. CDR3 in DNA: TGTGCCAGCAGTTTAGCGCTGGGTTACGGGCGTCGAGAGACCCAGTACTTC. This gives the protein CASSLALGYGRRETQYF.

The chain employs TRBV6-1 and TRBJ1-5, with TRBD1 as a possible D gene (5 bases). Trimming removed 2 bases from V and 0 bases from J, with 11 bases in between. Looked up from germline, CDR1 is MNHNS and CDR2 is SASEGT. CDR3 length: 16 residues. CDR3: CASSEPSGISNQPQHF. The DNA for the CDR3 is TGTGCCAGCAGTGAACCCTCAGGGATTAGCAATCAGCCCCAGCATTTT.

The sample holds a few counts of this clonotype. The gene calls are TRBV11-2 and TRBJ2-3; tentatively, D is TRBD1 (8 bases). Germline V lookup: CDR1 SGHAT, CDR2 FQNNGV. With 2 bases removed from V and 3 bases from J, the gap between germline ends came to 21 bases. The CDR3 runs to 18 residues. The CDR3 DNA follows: TGTGCCAGCAGCTTACTTGGACAGGGAGTAGCGGGTACAGATACGCAGTATTTT. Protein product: CASSLLGQGVAGTDTQYF.

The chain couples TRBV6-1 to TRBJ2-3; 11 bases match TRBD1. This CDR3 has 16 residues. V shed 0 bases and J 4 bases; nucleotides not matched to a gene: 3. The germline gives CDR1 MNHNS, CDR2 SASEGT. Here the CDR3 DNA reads TGTGCCAGCAGTGAAGCGCCGGGACAGGGGGCAGATACGCAGTATTTT. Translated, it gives CASSEAPGQGADTQYF.

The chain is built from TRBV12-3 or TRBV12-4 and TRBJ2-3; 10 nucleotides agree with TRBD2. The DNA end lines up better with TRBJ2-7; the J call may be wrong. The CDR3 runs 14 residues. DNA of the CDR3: TGTGCCAGCAGTTTCAGCGGGAGGGCCGACGAGCAGTACTTC. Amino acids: CASSFSGRADEQYF.

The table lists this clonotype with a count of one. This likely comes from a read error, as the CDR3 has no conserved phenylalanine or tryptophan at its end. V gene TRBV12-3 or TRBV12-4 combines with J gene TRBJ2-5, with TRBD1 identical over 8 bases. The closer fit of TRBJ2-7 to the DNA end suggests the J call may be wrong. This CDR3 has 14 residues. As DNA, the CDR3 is TGTGCCAGCAGTTTAGGGACAGGGATGAACGAGCAGTACTTA. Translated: CASSLGTGMNEQYL.

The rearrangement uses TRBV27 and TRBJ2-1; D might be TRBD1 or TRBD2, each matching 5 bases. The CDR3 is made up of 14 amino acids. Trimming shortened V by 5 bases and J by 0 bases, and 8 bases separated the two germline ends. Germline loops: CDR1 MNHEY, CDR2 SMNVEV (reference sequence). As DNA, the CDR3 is TGTGCCAGCAGTGACGGGGCCTCCTACAATGAGCAGTTCTTC. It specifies CASSDGASYNEQFF.

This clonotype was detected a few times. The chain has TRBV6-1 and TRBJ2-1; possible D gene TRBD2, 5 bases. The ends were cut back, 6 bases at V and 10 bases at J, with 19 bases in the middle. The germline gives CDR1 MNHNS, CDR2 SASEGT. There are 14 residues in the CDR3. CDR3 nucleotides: TGTGCCAGCAGCCCGACGACGGACTCCGGGGAGCAGTTCTTC. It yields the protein CASSPTTDSGEQFF.

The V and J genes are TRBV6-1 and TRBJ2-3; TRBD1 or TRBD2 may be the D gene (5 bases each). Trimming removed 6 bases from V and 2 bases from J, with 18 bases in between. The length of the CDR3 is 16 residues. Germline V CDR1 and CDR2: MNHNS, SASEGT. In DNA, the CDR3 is TGTGCCAGCAGCCGGCGTTTGTCAGGGACCACAGATACGCAGTATTTT. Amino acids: CASSRRLSGTTDTQYF.

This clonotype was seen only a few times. The CDR3 loop is CASSLVSGQDGEQYF. The DNA of the CDR3 is TGTGCCAGCAGCTTAGTCTCGGGACAGGATGGCGAGCAGTACTTC. This chain joins TRBV7-2 and TRBJ2-1; 8 positions agree with TRBD1. TRBJ2-7 explains the end of the DNA better; the J call may be wrong. Germline-derived CDR1 and CDR2 are SGHTA and FQGNSA. The CDR3 length is 15 residues.

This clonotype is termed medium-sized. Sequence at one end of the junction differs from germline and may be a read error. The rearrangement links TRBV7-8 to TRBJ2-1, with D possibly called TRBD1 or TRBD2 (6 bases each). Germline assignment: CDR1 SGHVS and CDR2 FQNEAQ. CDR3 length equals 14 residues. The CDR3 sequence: CASSARGGGAALYF. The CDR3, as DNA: TGTGCCAGCAGCGCGCGTGGAGGGGGTGCTGCGTTATACTTC.

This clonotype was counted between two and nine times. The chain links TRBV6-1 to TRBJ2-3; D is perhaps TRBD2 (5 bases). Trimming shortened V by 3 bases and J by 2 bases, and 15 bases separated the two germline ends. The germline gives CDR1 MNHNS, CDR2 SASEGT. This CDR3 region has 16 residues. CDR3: CASSDSREGPTDTQYF. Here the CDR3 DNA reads TGTGCCAGCAGTGATTCAAGAGAGGGTCCCACAGATACGCAGTATTTT.

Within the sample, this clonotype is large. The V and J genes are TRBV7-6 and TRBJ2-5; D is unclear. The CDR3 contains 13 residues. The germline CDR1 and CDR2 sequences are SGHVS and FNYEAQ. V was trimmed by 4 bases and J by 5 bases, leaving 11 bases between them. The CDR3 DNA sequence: TGTGCCAGCAGCTCAAACCTAGGGGAGACCCAGTACTTC. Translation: CASSSNLGETQYF.

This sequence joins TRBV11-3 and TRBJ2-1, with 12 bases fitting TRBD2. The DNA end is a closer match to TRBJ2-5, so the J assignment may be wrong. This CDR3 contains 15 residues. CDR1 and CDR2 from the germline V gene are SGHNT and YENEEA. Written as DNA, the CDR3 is TGTGCCAGCAGTCCAGGACTAGCGGGAAGGGAGACCCAGTACTTC. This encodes CASSPGLAGRETQYF.

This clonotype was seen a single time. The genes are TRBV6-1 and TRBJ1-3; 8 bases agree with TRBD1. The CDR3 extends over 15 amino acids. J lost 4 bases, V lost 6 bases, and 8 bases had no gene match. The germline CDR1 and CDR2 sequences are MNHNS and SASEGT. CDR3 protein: CASRSTGEWGNTIYF. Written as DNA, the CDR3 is TGTGCCAGCAGGTCGACAGGGGAATGGGGAAACACCATATATTTT.

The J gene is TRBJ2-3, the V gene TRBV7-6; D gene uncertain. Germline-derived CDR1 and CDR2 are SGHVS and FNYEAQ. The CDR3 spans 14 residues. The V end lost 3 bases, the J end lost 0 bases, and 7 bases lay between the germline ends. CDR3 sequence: CASSFYSSTDTQYF. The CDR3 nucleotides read TGTGCCAGCAGCTTCTACAGTAGCACAGATACGCAGTATTTT.

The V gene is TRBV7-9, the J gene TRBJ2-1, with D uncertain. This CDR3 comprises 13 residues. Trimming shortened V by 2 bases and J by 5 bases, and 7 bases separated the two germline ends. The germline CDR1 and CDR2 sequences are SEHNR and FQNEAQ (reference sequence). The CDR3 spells CASSLFGNNEQFF. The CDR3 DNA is TGTGCCAGCAGCTTATTTGGGAACAATGAGCAGTTCTTC.

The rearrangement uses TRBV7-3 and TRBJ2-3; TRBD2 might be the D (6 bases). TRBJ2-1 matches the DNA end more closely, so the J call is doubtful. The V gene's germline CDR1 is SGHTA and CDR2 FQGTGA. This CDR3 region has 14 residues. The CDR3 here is CASRRATSADEQFF. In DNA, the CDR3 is TGTGCCAGCAGACGGGCGACTAGTGCCGATGAGCAGTTCTTC.

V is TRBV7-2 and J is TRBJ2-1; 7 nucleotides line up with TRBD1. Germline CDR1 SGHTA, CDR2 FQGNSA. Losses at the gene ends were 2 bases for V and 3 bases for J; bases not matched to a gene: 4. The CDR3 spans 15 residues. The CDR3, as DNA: TGTGCCAGCAGCTTATCAGGGGGATACTACAATGAGCAGTTCTTC. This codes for CASSLSGGYYNEQFF.

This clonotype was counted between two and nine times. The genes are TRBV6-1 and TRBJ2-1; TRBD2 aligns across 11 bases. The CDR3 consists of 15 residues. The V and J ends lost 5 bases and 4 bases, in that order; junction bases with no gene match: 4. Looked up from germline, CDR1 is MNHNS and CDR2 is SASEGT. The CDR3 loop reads CASSPGTSGYNEQFF. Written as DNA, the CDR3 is TGTGCCAGCAGTCCCGGGACTAGCGGATACAATGAGCAGTTCTTC.

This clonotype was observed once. In DNA, the CDR3 is TGTGCCAGCAGTTATGTGGATACGCAGTATTTT. It encodes CASSYVDTQYF. The chain links TRBV6-5 to TRBJ2-3, with D unresolved. Germline lookup yields CDR1 MNHEY and CDR2 SVGAGI. The CDR3 has 11 residues. V gave up 3 bases and J gave up 6 bases, with 4 bases separating them.

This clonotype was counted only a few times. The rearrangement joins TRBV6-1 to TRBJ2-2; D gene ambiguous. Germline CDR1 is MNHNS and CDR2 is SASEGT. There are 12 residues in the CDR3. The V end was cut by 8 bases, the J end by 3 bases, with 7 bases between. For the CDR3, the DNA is TGTGCCAGCGGGCAGTACACCGGGGAGCTGTTTTTT. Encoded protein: CASGQYTGELFF.